The rows below give T cell receptor beta chains drawn from one sample of a study of blood T cell repertoires in COVID-19. TCRdb keeps only in-frame clones here, not all; method: immunoSEQ multiplex PCR. The table has fewer than 120,000 clones, 65% to 90% seen once; the top ten hold 15% to 20%. The sample was peripheral blood. The receptors originated from a woman in her sixties with acute or convalescent COVID-19. Both conserved end residues are part of each CDR3.

V gene: TRBV27; CDR3 protein: CASSLQYSGNTIYF
V gene: TRBV5-4; CDR3 protein: CASSLEIQGTEAFF
V gene: TRBV6-5; CDR3 protein: CASIGAGGGYGYTF
V gene: TRBV29-1; CDR3 protein: CSVEGSLNTEAFF
V gene: TRBV5-4; CDR3 protein: CASSLGLAGTQETQYF
V gene: TRBV28; CDR3 protein: CASSTGGTGFAGYTF
V gene: TRBV5-1; CDR3 protein: CASSFSPVVAGTEAFF
V gene: TRBV27; CDR3 protein: CASSRSAGGVQPQHF
V gene: TRBV4-2; CDR3 protein: CASSQDRGGQPQHF
V gene: TRBV4-3; CDR3 protein: CASSWAPSSGANVLTF
V gene: TRBV2; CDR3 protein: CASSEASGGVRKTQYF
V gene: TRBV19; CDR3 protein: CATRQFTDTEAFF
V gene: TRBV4-3; CDR3 protein: CASSQETGGNYGYTF
V gene: TRBV19; CDR3 protein: CASRRADQETQYF
V gene: TRBV9; CDR3 protein: CASSVAMGGNEKLFF
V gene: TRBV9; CDR3 protein: CASSTTSGGALITDTQYF
V gene: TRBV7-2; CDR3 protein: CASSSDKGLTGNTIYF
V gene: TRBV19; CDR3 protein: CASSSAGDRPQHF
V gene: TRBV2; CDR3 protein: CASSEQGDNYGYTF
V gene: TRBV7-2; CDR3 protein: CASSFQAGTAGNYTF
V gene: TRBV7-2; CDR3 protein: CASSPRPGDGEQFF
V gene: TRBV5-5; CDR3 protein: CASSPEQGESGANVLTF
V gene: TRBV3-1/TRBV3-2; CDR3 protein: CASSHGGQGGNEQFF
V gene: TRBV9; CDR3 protein: CASSRDSYGYTF
V gene: TRBV5-6; CDR3 protein: CASSQGPQPQHF
V gene: TRBV19; CDR3 protein: CASSIGHMNTEAFF
V gene: TRBV14; CDR3 protein: CASSGFQGAGKLFF
V gene: TRBV7-3; CDR3 protein: CASSLTFGITEAFF
V gene: TRBV6-5; CDR3 protein: CATEGQGDYGYTF
V gene: TRBV6-2/TRBV6-3; CDR3 protein: CASSYNTKNIQYF
V gene: TRBV23-1; CDR3 protein: CASSQSTRQVYEQYF
V gene: TRBV18; CDR3 protein: CASSPPSGEAFF
V gene: TRBV5-4; CDR3 protein: CASSTGTVNYEQYF
V gene: TRBV2; CDR3 protein: CASKEGSNTGELFF
V gene: TRBV3-1/TRBV3-2; CDR3 protein: CASSLRGEAFF
V gene: TRBV27; CDR3 protein: CASSRPDRVGTEAFF
V gene: TRBV19; CDR3 protein: CASSDRTTNEQFF
V gene: TRBV7-3; CDR3 protein: CASSPRPGGLNEQYF
V gene: TRBV11-2; CDR3 protein: CASSSYQETQYF
V gene: TRBV19; CDR3 protein: CASSATVVATNEKLFF
V gene: TRBV5-4; CDR3 protein: CASSLPRGDTEAFF
V gene: TRBV20-1; CDR3 protein: CSASDRVSNQPQHF
V gene: TRBV27; CDR3 protein: CASSFLAGVETQYF
V gene: TRBV5-1; CDR3 protein: CASSLEGGRGSSANTGELFF
V gene: TRBV6-4; CDR3 protein: CASRMSQANTEAFF
V gene: TRBV28; CDR3 protein: CATVRAGDGEKLFF
V gene: TRBV5-5; CDR3 protein: CASSLEGREGYGYTF
V gene: TRBV19; CDR3 protein: CASSKDRAQHYGYTF
V gene: TRBV3-1/TRBV3-2; CDR3 protein: CASSRVGGETQYF
V gene: TRBV5-6; CDR3 protein: CASSRGQGAYEQYF
V gene: TRBV5-1; CDR3 protein: CASSLAGNSNQPQHF
V gene: TRBV6-2/TRBV6-3; CDR3 protein: CASSYSNREGGGYTF
V gene: TRBV9; CDR3 protein: CASSVRQGSGSGANVLTF